One sample yielded the 26 T cell receptor delta chains listed below, sequenced in a study of γδ T cells in repeated Plasmodium falciparum infection. TCRdb reanalyzed the multiplex PCR reads using CATT. The sample contains 75,000 to 100,000 delta-chain clones, almost 1.5% of which appear only once. Vgamma9/Vdelta2+ and Vdelta2-negative gammadelta T cells were flow-sorted from PBMC for bulk sequencing. Input material: gamma-delta T cells from blood. These receptors came from a pool of human donors (malaria-infected and uninfected, not separated).

This clone was counted only a few times. The protein that TCRdb holds for this DNA derives from a much larger clone and differs from the translated DNA at residue 9, which likely indicates a read error; the protein shown here is translated from the DNA. The chain links TRDV2 to TRDJ1, with 8 nucleotides matching TRDD3. Assignment of the J gene here rests on matching the DNA to germline, because TCRdb gives none. Germline loops: CDR1 GEAIGNYY, CDR2 EKD. V shed 0 bases and J 1 base; nucleotides not matched to a gene: 15. This CDR3 spans 19 amino acids. The CDR3 spells CACDTGLGGTLAGTDKLIF. DNA for the CDR3: TGTGCCTGTGACACCGGACTGGGGGGTACCCTAGCGGGCACCGATAAACTCATCTTT.

Of note for this clone: With a far larger clone one base away, a read error is the likely cause. Other nucleotide sequences from this sample produce the same CDR3. The V gene is TRDV3, the J gene TRDJ1; the match to TRDD3 covers 9 bases. The J gene was not available in TCRdb and was assigned here by matching the DNA to germline segments. V dropped 5 bases and J dropped 5; count of bases not matched to a gene: 18. Germline V lookup: CDR1 TVYSNPD, CDR2 GDNSRS (reference sequence). The CDR3 runs to 16 residues. CDR3 coding DNA: TGTGCCGTTTTTGGTCTTCGGGGGGATACCCTTGATAAACTCATCTTT. Its translation is CAVFGLRGDTLDKLIF.

This clone turned up a few times. The likely explanation is a read error, given a far larger clone one base away. Other DNA sequences in the sample encode the same CDR3. The chain couples TRDV3 to TRDJ1; D perhaps matches TRDD3 (5 bases). The CDR3 covers 15 residues. With 1 base removed from V and 8 bases from J, the gap between germline ends came to 23 bases. Per germline, CDR1 TVYSNPD and CDR2 GDNSRS (reference sequence). As DNA, the CDR3 is TGTGCCTTTATCTCACGTATCACTCGAGGGGGGAAACTCATCTTT. Its translation: CAFISRITRGGKLIF.

A note on this clone: TCRdb pairs this DNA with a much larger clone's protein that differs at residue 8, likely a read error; the protein shown was translated from the DNA. J is TRDJ1 and V is TRDV1; D call uncertain. The ends were cut back, 0 bases at V and 7 bases at J, with 18 bases in the middle. This CDR3 spans 16 amino acids. Germline CDR1 is TSWWSYY and CDR2 is QGS. CDR3 in DNA: TGTGCTCTTGGGGAACTTATCTCCCAAAAGGAGGGTAAACTCATCTTT. Translation: CALGELISQKEGKLIF.

The table lists this clone with many counts. This may come from a read error, since a much larger clone is one base off. The identical CDR3 is also encoded by other nucleotide sequences in the sample. The chain carries TRDV1 and TRDJ1; 7 bases line up with TRDD3. CDR3 length: 23 residues. CDR1 is TSWWSYY and CDR2 is QGS in the germline V gene. CDR3 residues: CALGKNIFLGPSYWGITTDKLIF. Written as DNA, the CDR3 is TGTGCTCTTGGGAAGAACATATTTTTGGGTCCGTCTTACTGGGGCATTACCACCGATAAACTTATCTTT.

This clone was picked up a small number of times. The protein recorded in TCRdb matches a much larger clone and deviates from this DNA's translation at residue 3, suggesting a read error; the protein here is obtained by translating the DNA. V is TRDV1 and J is TRDJ1; 8 bases are shared with TRDD3. No J gene was available from TCRdb, and it was assigned here by a germline match of the DNA. Germline CDR1 TSWWSYY, CDR2 QGS. This CDR3 has 22 amino acids. DNA for the CDR3: TGTGCTTTTGGGACTCCGTGGAATCGACTGTCGGGGGATATTCGTCCTATAGATAAACTCATCTTT. Translation: CAFGTPWNRLSGDIRPIDKLIF.

This clone was recorded a few times. The amino acid sequence in TCRdb belongs to a much larger clone and departs from this DNA's translation at residue 20, likely a sequencing read error; the sequence shown is translated from the DNA. The V gene corresponds to TRDV2; no J gene was called; the table's D call of TRDD3 was not tested on the DNA. The CDR3 has 21 residues. Germline lookup yields CDR1 GEAIGNYY and CDR2 EKD. CDR3 bases: TGTGCCTGTGACACCGTCGTCCCACGGCCTGGGGGACCCCTGTACACCGATAAACTCACCTTT. This sequence encodes CACDTVVPRPGGPLYTDKLTF.

As regards this clone: TCRdb lists the protein of a much larger clone for this DNA, which differs at residue 9, so this is likely a read error; the protein given here is translated from the DNA itself. The chain combines TRDV1 with TRDJ1; no reliable D call. TCRdb gives no J gene; it was assigned here by matching the DNA to germline. CDR1 and CDR2 (germline): TSWWSYY, QGS. This CDR3 comprises 12 residues. The CDR3 protein is CALGALTDRLIF. CDR3 bases: TGTGCTCTTGGGGCCCTGACCGATAGACTCATCTTT.

This clone was counted a few times. The translation of this DNA and the TCRdb protein of a much larger clone differ at residue 3, probably owing to a read error; the protein shown here is translated from the DNA. J is TRDJ1 and V is TRDV2; TRDD3 aligns across 11 bases. CDR1 and CDR2 from the germline V gene are GEAIGNYY and EKD. The CDR3 contains 19 residues. CDR3 sequence reads: CAFDTVGGGYVGYTDKLIF. As DNA, the CDR3 is TGTGCCTTTGACACCGTAGGTGGGGGATACGTGGGGTACACCGATAAACTCATCTTT.

This clone was seen only a few times. TCRdb's entry gives the protein of a much larger clone, which mismatches this DNA's translation at residue 19, likely from a read error; the protein reported here is translated from the DNA. The rearrangement joins TRDV1 to TRDJ1, with TRDD3 identical over 10 bases. Germline loops: CDR1 TSWWSYY, CDR2 QGS. The CDR3 sequence is 21 residues long. CDR3 in amino acids: CALGELRSGLYWGMGPDKPIF. Here the CDR3 DNA reads TGTGCTCTTGGGGAACTACGTTCGGGTCTATACTGGGGGATGGGCCCCGATAAACCCATCTTT.

Turning to this clone: One junction end does not reproduce the germline sequence, and a read error may be involved. J is TRDJ1 and V is TRDV1; 8 bases are a match to TRDD3. In the absence of a J gene in TCRdb, the DNA was matched to germline to assign it here. The V gene's germline CDR1 is TSWWSYY and CDR2 QGS. The CDR3 has 14 residues. Written as DNA, the CDR3 is TGCGCTTGGGGAACCCGTGGGGGATCGATAAAACTCATCTTT. This sequence encodes CAWGTRGGSIKLIF.

On this clone: A much larger clone sits a single nucleotide away, making a read error possible. The chain recombines TRDV2 with TRDJ3, with 8 nucleotides matching TRDD3. The J gene, not given by TCRdb, was assigned here from a germline match of the nucleotide sequence. CDR1 is GEAIGNYY, CDR2 EKD, per germline. This CDR3 is built from 18 residues. CDR3 sequence (DNA): TGTGCCTGTGACACCGCCGGGATACGCGCCTGGGACACCCGGCAGATGTTTTTC. Its translation: CACDTAGIRAWDTRQMFF.

On this clone itself: Given a far larger clone just one base away, this is likely a sequencing read error. In the same sample, other DNA sequences code for this CDR3. The CDR3 nucleotides read TGTGCCTTTAGTAAATTCCTACCTATCGTACTGGGGGATACTATCACCGATAAGCTCATCTTT. This sequence encodes CAFSKFLPIVLGDTITDKLIF. J is TRDJ1 and V is TRDV3, with 12 bases that match TRDD3. CDR3 length: 21 amino acids. CDR1 is TVYSNPD and CDR2 is GDNSRS in the germline V gene (reference sequence). Variable domain in full (rest from reference TRDV3 and TRDJ1): CDKVTQSSPDQTVASGSEVVLLCTYDTVYSNPDLFWYRIRPDYSFQFVFYGDNSRSEGADFTQGRFSVKHILTQKAFHLVISPVRTEDSATYYCAFSKFLPIVLGDTITDKLIFGKGTRVTVEP.

Turning to this clone: For this DNA, TCRdb reports the protein of a much larger clone, which diverges at residue 7, most likely from a read error; the protein presented here is translated directly from the DNA. The chain has TRDV1 and TRDJ1; D may be TRDD3 (6 bases). The J gene is not listed in TCRdb, so it was assigned here from a DNA match to germline. Germline V gene lookup returns CDR1 TSWWSYY and CDR2 QGS. Between the trimmed V and J ends, which lost 7 bases and 3 bases, there was a span of 18 bases. This CDR3 spans 15 amino acids. In DNA form, the CDR3 reads TGTGCTCTTGAGGAGGACTGGGATAAGGCCGATAAACTCATCTTT. It specifies CALEEDWDKADKLIF.

This clone was counted only a few times. TCRdb has a much larger clone's protein, which differs at residue 17 from the translation of this DNA, likely because of a read error; what is shown is the protein translated from the DNA. This chain connects TRDV2 to TRDJ1; 11 bases match TRDD3. Germline loops: CDR1 GEAIGNYY, CDR2 EKD. Trimming removed 2 bases from V and 3 bases from J; junction bases left unmatched: 25. This CDR3 is built from 22 residues. CDR3 in DNA: TGTGCCTGTGACAGCCTTCCTGGCGACTGGGGGATAAAGAAAACAAACGCCGATAAACTCATCTTT. Translated, it gives CACDSLPGDWGIKKTNADKLIF.

Points on this clone: The protein that TCRdb holds for this DNA derives from a much larger clone and differs from the translated DNA at residue 7, which likely indicates a read error; the protein shown here is translated from the DNA. V and J are TRDV1 and TRDJ1; weak D call: TRDD2 (5 bases). TCRdb supplies no J gene; here it was assigned by aligning the nucleotide sequence to germline. The V end was cut by 2 bases, the J end by 7 bases, with 20 bases between. The CDR3 extends over 16 amino acids. Germline CDR1 TSWWSYY, CDR2 QGS. CDR3: CALGEISTLLPVKLIF. DNA of the CDR3: TGTGCTCTTGGGGAAATCAGTACCCTACTACCAGTTAAACTCATCTTT.

There are a few counts of this clone. The protein TCRdb lists belongs to a much larger clone and differs from this DNA's translation at residue 17, which points to a read error; the protein shown is made from the DNA. The CDR3 protein is CALGDLSLPSQTGGCNSTAQLFF. The CDR3 DNA reads TGTGCTCTTGGGGATCTAAGTCTTCCTAGCCAGACTGGGGGATGTAATTCGACAGCACAACTCTTCTTT. The V and J genes are TRDV1 and TRDJ2; 10 positions agree with TRDD3. Germline CDR1 and CDR2: TSWWSYY and QGS. V dropped 3 bases and J dropped 4; count of bases not matched to a gene: 26. There are 23 residues in the CDR3.

Regarding this clone: A much larger clonotype is one base distant, so this may be a read error. The sample contains more than one DNA sequence encoding this CDR3. The V gene is TRDV1, the J gene TRDJ4; TRDD3 might be the D (5 bases). Since TCRdb gives no J gene, matching the DNA to germline was used here to assign it. V dropped 0 bases and J dropped 0 bases, with 14 bases sitting between them. The CDR3 spans 16 residues. Germline CDR1 reads TSWWSYY; CDR2 reads QGS. The CDR3 DNA is TGTGCTCTTGGGGAACTCGGGGGGCACCCGGCCAGACCCCTGATCTTT. It specifies CALGELGGHPARPLIF.

This clone turned up a few times. A far more abundant clone sits one base away, making this likely a read error. In the same sample, other DNA sequences code for this CDR3. The CDR3 sequence is CALCESPTGDDYCLNTDKLIF. The CDR3 DNA follows: TGTGCTCTCTGTGAGAGCCCCACAGGGGATGACTACTGCTTGAACACCGATAAACTCATCTTT. This chain joins TRDV1 and TRDJ1; TRDD3 is a possible D gene (6 bases). TCRdb offers no J gene call, so here the DNA was matched to germline to obtain one. CDR1 TSWWSYY and CDR2 QGS come from the germline V gene. The CDR3 runs to 21 residues. V lost 9 bases and J lost 0, with 35 bases in between.

Only a few counts were recorded for this clone. The TCRdb protein comes from a much larger clone and disagrees with this DNA's translation at residue 19, likely due to a read error; the protein given here is derived from the DNA. No J gene was called, and the V gene is TRDV1; the table's D call, TRDD3, has no DNA check behind it. The CDR3 has 21 residues. Germline lookup yields CDR1 TSWWSYY and CDR2 QGS. DNA of the CDR3: TGTGCTCTTGGGCGCCCCCCGTCCTTCGCTAAGTACTGGGCTCCACTTGGTAAACCCATCTTT. Translating it yields CALGRPPSFAKYWAPLGKPIF.

This clone turned up a few times. This sequence is one base from a far larger clone and is likely a read error. This sample includes further DNA sequences coding for the same CDR3. The chain couples TRDV1 to TRDJ1; TRDD3 matches 11 bases. CDR1 and CDR2 from the germline V gene are TSWWSYY and QGS. The CDR3 length is 18 residues. The CDR3 loop reads CALGERRTYWGISDKLIF. The CDR3 DNA follows: TGTGCTCTTGGGGAACGCCGTACTTACTGGGGGATATCCGATAAGCTCATCTTT.

This clone was observed a handful of times. The translation of this DNA and the TCRdb protein of a much larger clone differ at residue 9, probably owing to a read error; the protein shown here is translated from the DNA. DNA of the CDR3: TGTGCTCTTGGGGAACTGGGAAAACGGTGGGCCTCCCGGGACGATAAACTCATCTTT. This encodes CALGELGKRWASRDDKLIF. The V and J genes are TRDV1 and TRDJ1; D is undetermined. The J gene, left out of TCRdb, was set here by checking the DNA against germline. This CDR3 spans 19 amino acids. V lost 0 bases and J lost 4, with 24 bases in between. CDR1 and CDR2 (germline): TSWWSYY, QGS.

This rearrangement joins TRDV1 to TRDJ4; 7 nucleotides match TRDD2. Here the J gene came from matching the DNA to germline, since TCRdb omits it. The V gene's germline CDR1 is TSWWSYY and CDR2 QGS. CDR3 size: 19 residues. The V gene end was trimmed by 5 bases and the J gene end by 2 bases; junction bases not matched to a gene: 23. The CDR3, as DNA: TGTGCTCTTGGGTTCTCACTTCCTATTTTAAGGGTGCGGTCAAGACCCCTGATCTTT. It is translated as CALGFSLPILRVRSRPLIF.

With respect to this clone: A far larger clone is only one base removed, so a read error is likely. Different DNA sequences within this sample yield the same CDR3. The chain combines TRDV1 with TRDJ1; D not resolved. This CDR3 spans 14 amino acids. V was clipped by 3 bases and J by 1 base, with 9 bases between them. From germline, CDR1 is TSWWSYY and CDR2 QGS. The CDR3 DNA sequence: TGTGCTCTTGGGGAGCTCCCCCGCACCGATAAACTCATCTTT. It encodes CALGELPRTDKLIF.

The chain combines TRDV2 with TRDJ1; 11 nucleotides align to TRDD3. As TCRdb names no J gene, one was assigned here on the basis of a DNA match to germline. Germline CDR1 and CDR2: GEAIGNYY and EKD. The CDR3 is 16 residues long. With 4 bases clipped from V and 0 bases from J, the junction kept 6 bases outside the gene matches. The DNA of the CDR3 is TGTGCCTGTGAGAAGATGGGGGATACGTACACCGATAAACTCATCTTT. Protein product: CACEKMGDTYTDKLIF.

At least ten counts were recorded for this clone. The protein recorded in TCRdb matches a much larger clone and deviates from this DNA's translation at residue 7, suggesting a read error; the protein here is obtained by translating the DNA. The J gene is TRDJ1, the V gene TRDV1; D perhaps matches TRDD3 (5 bases). The germline V gene encodes CDR1 TSWWSYY and CDR2 QGS. V was pared by 2 bases and J by 1 base, with 26 bases between. The CDR3 runs 20 residues. The CDR3 here is CALGENGGPSSGVLTDKLIF. The CDR3, as DNA: TGTGCTCTTGGGGAAAACGGCGGGCCATCCTCGGGGGTCCTCACCGATAAACTCATCTTT.